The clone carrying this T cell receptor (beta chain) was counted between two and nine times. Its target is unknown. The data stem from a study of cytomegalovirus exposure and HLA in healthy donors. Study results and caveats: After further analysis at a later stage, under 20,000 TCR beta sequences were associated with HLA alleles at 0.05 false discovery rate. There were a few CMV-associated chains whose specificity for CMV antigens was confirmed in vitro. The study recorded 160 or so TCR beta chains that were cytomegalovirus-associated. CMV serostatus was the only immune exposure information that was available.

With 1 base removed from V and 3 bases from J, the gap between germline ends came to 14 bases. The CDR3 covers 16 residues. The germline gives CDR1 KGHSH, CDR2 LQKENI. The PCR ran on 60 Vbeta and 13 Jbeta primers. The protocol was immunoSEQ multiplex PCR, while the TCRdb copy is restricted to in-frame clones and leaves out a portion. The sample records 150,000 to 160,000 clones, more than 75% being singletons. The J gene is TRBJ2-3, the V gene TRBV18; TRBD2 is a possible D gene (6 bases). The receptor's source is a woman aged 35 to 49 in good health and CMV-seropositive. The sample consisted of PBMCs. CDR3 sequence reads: CASSPRSGSSTDTQYF. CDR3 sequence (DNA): TGTGCCAGCTCACCACGTTCCGGGAGCTCGACAGATACGCAGTATTTT. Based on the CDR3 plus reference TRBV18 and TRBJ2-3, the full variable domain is NAGVMQNPRHLVRRRGQEARLRCSPMKGHSHVYWYRQLPEEGLKFMVYLQKENIIDESGMPKERFSAEFPKEGPSILRIQQVVRGDSAAYFCASSPRSGSSTDTQYFGPGTRLTVL.